This T cell receptor beta chain derives from a study of control samples from healthy donors and cancer patients. TCRdb keeps only in-frame clones here, not all; method: immunoSEQ multiplex PCR. The repertoire holds about 86,000 clones, with 80% to 95% as singletons. The CDR3 runs to 11 residues. Trimming took off 7 bases at V and 8 bases at J, with 11 bases between the two ends. Germline CDR1 SQVTM, CDR2 ANQGSEA. The specimen was blood. The TCR originated in a woman between 25 and 40 years old in good health. V and J are TRBV29-1 and TRBJ1-4, with D uncertain. The CDR3 region is CSASAGEKLFF. DNA of the CDR3: TGCAGCGCTTCAGCGGGCGAAAAACTGTTTTTT.